This T cell receptor (beta chain) was captured in a study of long-term antiretroviral therapy in people with HIV. Study results and caveats: When set beside controls, HIV repertoires had CDR3 length ranges that were narrower. For ART adherence, viral resistance and therapy changes, no data were available.

This clone showed up just once. As yet, its antigen is unknown. The immunoSEQ assay was v3.0, run at survey level. The repertoire was sequenced with immunoSEQ multiplex PCR; TCRdb's copy has only in-frame clones and lacks some. The sample has under 30,000 clones, around 93% seen once. Everyone in the study who had HIV was treated in the United States. Every specimen provided about 0.9-10 million cryopreserved PBMC before DNA extraction took place. The germline gives CDR1 SGHTS, CDR2 YDEGEE. This CDR3 region has 10 residues. V was trimmed by 0 bases and J by 8 bases, leaving 2 bases between them. This sequence originates from a middle-aged man with HIV. The J gene is TRBJ1-1, the V gene TRBV5-8; D is ambiguous. This sample comprised unsorted PBMCs, obtained approximately 7.4 years after starting antiretroviral therapy. The CDR3 is CASSLAEAFF. The CDR3 DNA sequence: TGTGCCAGCAGCTTGGCCGAAGCTTTCTTT.